This T cell receptor (beta chain) was found in a study of tumor-infiltrating lymphocytes in localized non-small cell lung cancer. Study summary: The cohort mixed smokers and never-smokers, several histologies, and some post-neoadjuvant-chemotherapy samples.

Findings of the study overall: Higher tumor T cell infiltration than in uninvolved lung was supported by TCRbeta sequencing. T-cell fraction did not differ between immunotypes IM1 and IM2. Available tissue quantity limited TCR sequencing to a patient subset.

The protocol was immunoSEQ multiplex PCR, while the TCRdb copy is restricted to in-frame clones and leaves out a portion. Of 3,000 to 4,000 clones listed, about 65% are singletons. A word on this clone: Its antigen is as yet unknown.

The CDR3 loop spans 14 amino acids. Trimming removed 2 bases from V and 5 bases from J, with 13 bases in between. CDR1 and CDR2 from the germline V gene are MDHEN and SYDVKM. The clonotype originates from a human donor with non-small cell lung cancer. The sequenced sample consisted of uninvolved lung tissue not adjacent to the tumor. J is TRBJ2-7 and V is TRBV28; perhaps TRBD2 as D (7 bases). CDR3 loop: CASSLRGGHDEQYF. For the CDR3, the DNA is TGTGCCAGCAGTTTAAGGGGGGGGCATGACGAGCAGTACTTC. The entire variable domain, with the rest obtained from reference TRBV28 and TRBJ2-7, is as follows: DVKVTQSSRYLVKRTGEKVFLECVQDMDHENMFWYRQDPGLGLRLIYFSYDVKMKEKGDIPEGYSVSREKKERFSLILESASTNQTSMYLCASSLRGGHDEQYFGPGTRLTVT.